The present T cell receptor beta chain was sequenced within a study of cytomegalovirus exposure and HLA in healthy donors. Points from the study as a whole: For presence/absence analyses, sequencing depth was assumed to be roughly uniform across donors.

The primer mix had 60 Vbeta and 13 Jbeta primers. Libraries were prepared by immunoSEQ multiplex PCR; TCRdb keeps only in-frame clonotypes and omits some of them. The data contain about 160,000 clones, 82% of them singletons. The germline V gene has CDR1 SGHRS and CDR2 YFSETQ. This CDR3 region has 14 residues. Trimming pared 2 bases from V and 2 bases from J, leaving 10 bases between. Details on this clone: Its antigen is unidentified.

The rearrangement uses TRBV5-1 and TRBJ2-5; D possibly corresponds to TRBD1 (6 bases). The source is a girl aged 5 to 17 in good health and CMV-seropositive. The sequenced sample consisted of PBMCs. CDR3 DNA sequence: TGCGCCAGCAGCTTAGGACAGTTACAAGAGACCCAGTACTTC. It is translated as CASSLGQLQETQYF.